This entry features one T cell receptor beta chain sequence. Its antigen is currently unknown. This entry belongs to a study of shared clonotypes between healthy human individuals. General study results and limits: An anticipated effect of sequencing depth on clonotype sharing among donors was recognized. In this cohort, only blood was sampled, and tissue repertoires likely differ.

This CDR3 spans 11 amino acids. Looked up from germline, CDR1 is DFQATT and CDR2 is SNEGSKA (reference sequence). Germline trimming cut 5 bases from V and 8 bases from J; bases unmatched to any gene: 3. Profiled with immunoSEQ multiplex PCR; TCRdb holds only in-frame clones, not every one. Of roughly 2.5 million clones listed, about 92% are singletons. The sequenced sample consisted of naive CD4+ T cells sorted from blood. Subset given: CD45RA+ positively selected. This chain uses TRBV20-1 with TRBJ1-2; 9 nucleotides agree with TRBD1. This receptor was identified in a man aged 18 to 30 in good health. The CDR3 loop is CSAHRGQGYTF. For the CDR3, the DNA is TGCAGTGCTCACAGGGGGCAAGGCTACACCTTC.